This entry concerns a single T cell receptor beta chain. Its specificity is unknown. The junction departs from germline at one end; a sequencing error may be responsible. The data derive from a study of molecular identifiers for immune sequencing clone quantification. Study background: Replicates involved a five-way split of RNA from around 20,000 or 100,000 naive CD8 cells, with sequencing of four.

Germline CDR1 reads KGHDR; CDR2 reads SFDVKD. The CDR3 spans 15 residues. For naive CD8 T cells, sorting used the CD8+CD4-CCR7+CD45RA+ phenotype. TCR libraries were built in bulk with a published protocol and specific TCR primers. TCRdb reanalysed the PCR reads using MiXCR and keeps one entry per CDR3 protein. The profile shows about 630,000 distinct CDR3 sequences, 25% of them singletons. The study, taken as a whole, reports: With a barcode shared among identical TCR molecules, highly expanded clone sizes could be underestimated.

Source material: naive CD8+ T cells from blood, with Jurkat cell RNA spiked in. As to subset: FACS-sorted CD8+CD4-CCR7+CD45RA+ naive T cells. The genes are TRBV24-1 and TRBJ2-1; 8 bases are shared with TRBD1. The TCR originated in a human donor in good health. Some libraries in this study had Jurkat cell RNA spiked in. The CDR3 loop is CATSRTGGSYSEQFF. As DNA, the CDR3 is TGTGCCACCAGTAGAACAGGGGGATCCTACAGTGAGCAGTTCTTC.